A single sample gave rise to the 27 T cell receptor beta chains below, sequenced in a study of CD8 T cells in Susac syndrome. RNA, at 0.5 to 1 ug, was reverse transcribed with random hexamers. TCRdb processed the immunoSEQ multiplex PCR reads anew with MiXCR; each CDR3 protein has one entry. Of more than 200,000 distinct CDR3 sequences detected, around 93% appear once; the ten largest clones hold over 0.15%. Sequencing used CD4+ T cells from PBMCs. These receptors were obtained from a human donor with Susac syndrome.

This chain uses TRBV24-1 with TRBJ1-5, with D possibly matching TRBD1 (5 bases). The germline V gene encodes CDR1 KGHDR and CDR2 SFDVKD. The CDR3 covers 16 residues. Trimming pared 2 bases from V and 0 bases from J, leaving 10 bases between. This CDR3 is CATSDSQENSNQPQHF. Written as DNA, the CDR3 is TGTGCCACCAGTGATTCACAGGAGAATAGCAATCAGCCCCAGCATTTT.

The chain uses TRBV24-1 and TRBJ1-1, with D hard to call. The ends were cut back, 1 base at V and 1 base at J, with 6 bases in the middle. Germline values: CDR1 KGHDR, CDR2 SFDVKD. There are 14 residues in the CDR3. This CDR3 reads CATSDLHENTEAFF. The CDR3 region has the DNA TGTGCCACCAGTGATTTACACGAGAACACTGAAGCTTTCTTT.

This chain uses TRBV7-2 with TRBJ2-1; 10 bases fit TRBD1. This CDR3 has 16 residues. Trimming cost V 5 bases and J 1 base; bases outside gene matches: 5. Germline values: CDR1 SGHTA, CDR2 FQGNSA. DNA for the CDR3: TGTGCCAGCAGCCCGACAGGGGGCCTTTCCTACAATGAGCAGTTCTTC. Amino acid sequence: CASSPTGGLSYNEQFF.

The J gene is TRBJ1-2, the V gene TRBV25-1; 9 bases line up with TRBD1. This CDR3 contains 15 residues. J lost 6 bases, V lost 6 bases, and 11 bases had no gene match. The germline V gene has CDR1 MGHDK and CDR2 SYGVNS. The CDR3: CASRSLGTGLDGYTF. The CDR3 nucleotides read TGTGCCAGCAGAAGCCTCGGGACAGGGCTGGATGGCTACACCTTC.

With respect to this clonotype: The junction does not match germline at one end; this may be a read error. CDR3 residues: CASSPLAGKTEAFF. The CDR3 region has the DNA TGTGCTAGCAGCCCTCTCGCAGGGAAAACTGAAGCTTTCTTT. The chain is built from TRBV7-7 and TRBJ1-1, with D maybe TRBD1 (5 bases). This CDR3 spans 14 amino acids. Germline CDR1 and CDR2: SSHAT and FNYEAQ (reference sequence).

The V and J genes are TRBV7-6 and TRBJ2-5; 10 nucleotides line up with TRBD2. Germline CDR1 is SGHVS and CDR2 is FNYEAQ. V trimming: 5 bases; J trimming: 2 bases; junction bases outside the gene matches: 11. The CDR3 consists of 17 residues. The CDR3 DNA sequence: TGTGCCAGCAGCCAGCTCCCTAGCGGGGGAGTACAAGAGACCCAGTACTTC. This encodes CASSQLPSGGVQETQYF.

The chain carries TRBV10-3 and TRBJ2-3; TRBD2 aligns across 9 bases. The CDR3 consists of 15 residues. V lost 6 bases, J lost 0 bases, and 4 bases stayed unmatched. Germline values: CDR1 ENHRY, CDR2 SYGVKD. The CDR3 reads CAIRGAGGSTDTQYF. CDR3 in DNA: TGTGCCATCAGGGGAGCGGGGGGCAGCACAGATACGCAGTATTTT.

V and J are TRBV12-3 or TRBV12-4 and TRBJ2-7, with D unclear. This CDR3 has 12 residues. Trimming left V 3 bases short and J 4 bases short, with 7 bases between. CDR3 in DNA: TGTGCCAGCAGTTTTGCACCATACGAGCAGTACTTC. The encoded protein is CASSFAPYEQYF.

The V gene is TRBV20-1, the J gene TRBJ2-4; 7 nucleotides align to TRBD1. The CDR3 is 14 residues long. V lost 5 bases to trimming and J lost 9 bases; unmatched junction nucleotides: 13. Germline V gene sequence: CDR1 DFQATT, CDR2 SNEGSKA (reference sequence). The DNA for the CDR3 is TGCAGTGCTCGTACAACAGGGGCGCTAGGCATTCAGTACTTC. Amino acid sequence: CSARTTGALGIQYF.

The table lists this clonotype with a count of one. The V gene is TRBV20-1, the J gene TRBJ2-7; 9 nucleotides match TRBD2. The CDR3 spans 15 residues. Germline V gives CDR1 DFQATT, CDR2 SNEGSKA (reference sequence). J lost 5 bases, V lost 6 bases, and 14 bases had no gene match. CDR3 residues: CSANGPLAGNDEQYF. The CDR3 DNA reads TGCAGTGCCAACGGACCACTAGCGGGTAATGACGAGCAGTACTTC.

This clonotype appeared a single time. The rearrangement links TRBV7-2 to TRBJ2-4; perhaps TRBD1 as D (7 bases). Germline values: CDR1 SGHTA, CDR2 FQGNSA. Trimming cost V 5 bases and J 6 bases, with 14 bases left between them. The CDR3 has 14 amino acids. The CDR3 loop reads CASSGGTAGNIQYF. The CDR3, as DNA: TGTGCCAGCAGCGGCGGGACAGCGGGAAACATTCAGTACTTC.

V usage is TRBV3-1 and J usage is TRBJ2-1; D not certain. This CDR3 is built from 13 residues. The germline CDR1 and CDR2 sequences are LGHDT and YNNKEL (reference sequence). V lost 4 bases and J lost 10, with 14 bases in between. CDR3 sequence reads: CASSPYVGGEQFF. CDR3 nucleotide sequence: TGTGCCAGCAGCCCCTATGTGGGCGGCGAGCAGTTCTTC.

V gene TRBV6-2 or TRBV6-3 combines with J gene TRBJ1-1, with 11 bases fitting TRBD1. The junction had 4 bases not matched to a gene; V was cut back by 11 bases and J by 5 bases. The CDR3 covers 12 residues. The germline V gene encodes CDR1 MNHEY and CDR2 SVGEGT. DNA of the CDR3: TGTGCCGGGGACAGGGGGGCGACTGAAGCTTTCTTT. This translates into CAGDRGATEAFF.

This rearrangement joins TRBV4-3 to TRBJ1-4; 7 bases are a match to TRBD1. The V segment lost 2 bases and the J segment 4 bases; nucleotides outside the gene matches: 22. The CDR3 runs 21 residues. From germline, CDR1 is LGHNA and CDR2 YSLEER. Here the CDR3 DNA reads TGCGCCAGCAGCCAAACGACAGGGTCTCTAATCCCCATGGCCGATAATGAAAAACTGTTTTTT. The encoded protein is CASSQTTGSLIPMADNEKLFF.

This rearrangement joins TRBV20-1 to TRBJ1-1; tentative D call: TRBD1 (5 bases). Germline V gene data show CDR1 as DFQATT and CDR2 as SNEGSKA (reference sequence). V was trimmed by 2 bases and J by 4 bases, leaving 20 bases between them. There are 16 residues in the CDR3. CDR3 DNA sequence: TGCAGTGCTAGACCTTTGAGGGGAACCACGGGCACTGAAGCTTTCTTT. Protein: CSARPLRGTTGTEAFF.

The chain joins TRBV4-3 to TRBJ1-6; the D is unclear. The germline CDR1 and CDR2 sequences are LGHNA and YSLEER. The CDR3 totals 12 residues. V lost 3 bases and J 9 bases, leaving 6 bases between the germline ends. CDR3: CASSHDFSPLHF. The CDR3 region has the DNA TGCGCCAGCAGCCATGACTTTTCACCCCTCCACTTT.

CDR3 DNA: TGCAGCGCCCTACAGGGGCGCGCTTTCTTT. This codes for CSALQGRAFF. The rearrangement uses TRBV29-1 and TRBJ1-1, with 7 bases lining up with TRBD1. There are 10 residues in the CDR3. Trimming cost V 7 bases and J 11 bases; bases outside gene matches: 7. Per germline, CDR1 SQVTM and CDR2 ANQGSEA.

V usage is TRBV7-6 and J usage is TRBJ2-7; the match to TRBD1 covers 10 bases. V dropped 0 bases and J dropped 3; count of bases not matched to a gene: 5. CDR1 and CDR2 from the germline V gene are SGHVS and FNYEAQ. The length of the CDR3 is 16 residues. The DNA for the CDR3 is TGTGCCAGCAGCTTAGCGTCCGGGACAGGGGTCTACGAGCAGTACTTC. This codes for CASSLASGTGVYEQYF.

The V gene is TRBV7-2, the J gene TRBJ2-1; 9 nucleotides align to TRBD2. The CDR3 extends over 16 amino acids. Looked up from germline, CDR1 is SGHTA and CDR2 is FQGNSA. Trimming removed 5 bases from V and 1 base from J; junction bases left unmatched: 6. The CDR3 nucleotides are TGTGCCAGCAGCCCCGAGCGGGGGGTATCCTACAATGAGCAGTTCTTC. This gives the protein CASSPERGVSYNEQFF.

The chain has TRBV10-3 and TRBJ2-1, with 12 nucleotides matching TRBD2. Per the germline V gene, CDR1 is ENHRY and CDR2 is SYGVKD. J lost 10 bases, V lost 0 bases, and 7 bases had no gene match. The CDR3 totals 16 residues. CDR3 sequence reads: CAISESTSGGEGEQFF. In DNA, the CDR3 is TGTGCCATCAGTGAGTCGACTAGCGGGGGAGAAGGCGAGCAGTTCTTC.

In its sample, this clonotype was seen once. The CDR3 DNA is TGTGCCAGCAGCTTAGCACGGGGGAGCTATGGCTACACCTTC. Its translation is CASSLARGSYGYTF. This chain joins TRBV11-2 and TRBJ1-2, with a possible D match to TRBD1 (5 bases). The V and J ends lost 1 base and 4 bases respectively, with 10 bases between them. The CDR3 sequence is 14 residues long. Germline V gives CDR1 SGHAT, CDR2 FQNNGV.

This clonotype was recorded only once. The CDR3 nucleotides are TGTGCCAGCAGCGTATTGACTAGCACAGATACGCAGTATTTT. It yields the protein CASSVLTSTDTQYF. The V gene is TRBV9, the J gene TRBJ2-3; no clear D gene. This CDR3 comprises 14 residues. The germline V gene has CDR1 SGDLS and CDR2 YYNGEE. Trimming removed 1 base from V and 0 bases from J, with 6 bases in between.

The rearrangement uses TRBV4-1 and TRBJ1-6; TRBD1 aligns across 10 bases. V was clipped by 3 bases and J by 14 bases; unmatched bases: 7. The CDR3 loop spans 14 amino acids. The germline V gene has CDR1 MGHRA and CDR2 YSYEKL. The DNA of the CDR3 is TGCGCCAGCAGCCAGCCGGGACAGGGGTTCACCCTCCACTTT. Protein sequence: CASSQPGQGFTLHF.

V and J are TRBV7-2 and TRBJ1-1; 9 nucleotides align to TRBD1. This CDR3 is 17 amino acids long. Trimming cost V 1 base and J 0 bases; bases outside gene matches: 6. CDR1 SGHTA and CDR2 FQGNSA come from the germline V gene. CDR3 DNA sequence: TGTGCCAGCAGCTTAGTCGGGACAGGGACCATGAACACTGAAGCTTTCTTT. Its protein product is CASSLVGTGTMNTEAFF.

This chain joins TRBV7-2 and TRBJ2-1, with TRBD2 matching 9 bases. CDR1 is SGHTA, CDR2 FQGNSA, per germline. The CDR3 is 14 amino acids. The J segment lost 10 bases and the V segment lost 5 bases, leaving 9 bases of the junction unmatched. Here the CDR3 DNA reads TGTGCCAGCAGCCCCTTAGCGGGGGCAGAAGAGCAGTTCTTC. It yields the protein CASSPLAGAEEQFF.

With regard to this clonotype: A read error may produce the germline difference seen at one junction end. This sequence joins TRBV19 and TRBJ1-1; D is undetermined. The CDR3 totals 13 residues. Germline values: CDR1 LNHDA, CDR2 SQIVND (reference sequence). The CDR3 loop is CTSMEVGSTEAFF. The DNA of the CDR3 is TGTACCAGTATGGAGGTGGGTAGCACTGAAGCTTTCTTT.

V is TRBV4-1 and J is TRBJ2-1; no clear D. Trimming stripped 3 bases from V and 7 bases from J, with 13 bases between. The CDR3 sequence is 14 residues long. Germline CDR1 reads MGHRA; CDR2 reads YSYEKL. The CDR3 region is CASSHPFKGNEQFF. The CDR3, as DNA: TGCGCCAGCAGCCACCCCTTTAAAGGTAATGAGCAGTTCTTC.